This TCR beta chain was captured by sequencing in a study of identifying expanded T cells in peripheral blood. General study findings and limits: Over around two and four weeks, about 15 and 19 clones changed, versus 1.2 between replicates. Clone count variance between roughly 2-week samples rose with total template count.

Assay: immunoSEQ multiplex PCR; the TCRdb copy retains only in-frame clones and omits some. This table holds around 75,000 clones, approximately 87% found once. As regards this clone: Antigen unknown.

Germline CDR1 and CDR2: SGHNT and YYREEE (reference sequence). This CDR3 is 17 amino acids long. V was shortened by 2 bases and J by 1 base, with 18 bases between the two germline ends. No infections or other immune events were documented during collection. V gene TRBV5-4 combines with J gene TRBJ2-5; D is undetermined. The sequence derives from a person aged 18 to 70 in good health. Sequenced sample: blood. The DNA of the CDR3 is TGTGCCAGCAGCTTCCGGCTCCTCATCCCCGGCCAAGAGACCCAGTACTTC. It translates to CASSFRLLIPGQETQYF.